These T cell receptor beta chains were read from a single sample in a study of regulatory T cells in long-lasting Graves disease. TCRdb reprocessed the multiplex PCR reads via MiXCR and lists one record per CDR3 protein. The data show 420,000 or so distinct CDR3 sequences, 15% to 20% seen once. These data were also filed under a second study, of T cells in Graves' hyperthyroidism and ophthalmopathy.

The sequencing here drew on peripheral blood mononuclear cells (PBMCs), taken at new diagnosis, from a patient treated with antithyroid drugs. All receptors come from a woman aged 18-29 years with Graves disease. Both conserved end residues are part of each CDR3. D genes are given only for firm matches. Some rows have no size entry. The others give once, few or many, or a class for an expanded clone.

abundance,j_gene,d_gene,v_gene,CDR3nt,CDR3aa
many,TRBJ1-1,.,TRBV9,TGTGCCAGCAGCGCCCCTTTACAGGGTACCACTGAAGCTTTCTTT,CASSAPLQGTTEAFF
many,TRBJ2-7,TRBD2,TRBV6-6,TGTGCCAGCAGTTACTCGCTAGCGGGAAGAGCCTACGAGCAGTACTTC,CASSYSLAGRAYEQYF
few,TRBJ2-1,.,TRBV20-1,TGCAGTGCTAGGGGGGACGGTGAGCAGTTCTTC,CSARGDGEQFF
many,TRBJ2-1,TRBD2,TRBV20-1,TGCAGTGCTAGAGATTTGGGTAGCGGGAGTAATGAGCAGTTCTTC,CSARDLGSGSNEQFF
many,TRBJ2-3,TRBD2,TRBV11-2,TGTGCCAGCAGTCCCAGCGGGGAGACGCAGTATTTT,CASSPSGETQYF
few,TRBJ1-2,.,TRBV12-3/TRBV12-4,TGTGCCAGCAGTTTATTTGGGGGTGCAGACCCCTATGGCTACACCTTC,CASSLFGGADPYGYTF
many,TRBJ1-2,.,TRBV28,TGTGCCAGCAGTTTTCCGAGTAACTATGGCTACACCTTC,CASSFPSNYGYTF
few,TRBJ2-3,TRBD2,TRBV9,TGTGCCAGCAACCCCCAGGGACTAGCGGGATTCACAGATACGCAGTATTTT,CASNPQGLAGFTDTQYF
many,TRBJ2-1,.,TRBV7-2,TGTGCCAGCAGCGCCCGGACCCAAAGTAGGGACAATGAGCAGTTCTTC,CASSARTQSRDNEQFF
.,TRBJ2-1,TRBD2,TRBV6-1,TGTGCCAGCAGGCCCGGGACTAGCGGGACGGATGAGCAGTTCTTC,CASRPGTSGTDEQFF